This passage covers 30 T cell receptor beta chains from one sample sequenced in a study of cytomegalovirus exposure and HLA in healthy donors. In the PCR, 60 Vbeta and 13 Jbeta primers were used. Measured with immunoSEQ multiplex PCR; TCRdb has only the in-frame clones, and not every one. Among fewer than 150,000 clones listed, 80% were seen once. Source material: PBMCs. Receptors were obtained from a man aged 40-49 years in good health and CMV-seropositive.

V is TRBV5-4 and J is TRBJ2-5; possibly TRBD2 for D (6 bases). The CDR3 totals 14 residues. CDR1 and CDR2 from the germline V gene are SGHNT and YYREEE (reference sequence). With 4 bases removed from V and 7 bases from J, the gap between germline ends came to 17 bases. CDR3 sequence: CASSHQVFGGTQYF. CDR3 nucleotide sequence: TGTGCCAGCAGCCACCAAGTTTTCGGGGGGACCCAGTACTTC. Full variable domain (missing parts from reference TRBV5-4 and TRBJ2-5): ETGVTQSPTHLIKTRGQQVTLRCSSQSGHNTVSWYQQALGQGPQFIFQYYREEENGRGNFPPRFSGLQFPNYSSELNVNALELDDSALYLCASSHQVFGGTQYFGPGTRLLVL.

The chain employs TRBV10-3 and TRBJ2-2; possibly TRBD1 for D (5 bases). Looked up from germline, CDR1 is ENHRY and CDR2 is SYGVKD. V gave up 0 bases and J gave up 5 bases, with 13 bases separating them. The CDR3 loop spans 16 amino acids. Here the CDR3 reads CAISESRRVRTGELFF. The CDR3 bases are TGTGCCATCAGTGAGTCACGCAGGGTGAGGACCGGGGAGCTGTTTTTT.

The chain couples TRBV6-5 to TRBJ1-5; D call uncertain. Germline V gene data show CDR1 as MNHEY and CDR2 as SVGAGI. The CDR3 covers 15 residues. The V end lost 0 bases, the J end lost 5 bases, and 11 bases lay between the germline ends. The CDR3 DNA sequence: TGTGCCAGCAGTTACTCGAAGGGAGGGCATCAGCCCCAGCATTTT. As protein: CASSYSKGGHQPQHF.

This clone was seen more than once but under ten times. This chain connects TRBV7-9 to TRBJ2-1; 9 bases align to TRBD2. The V and J ends lost 4 bases and 4 bases, in that order; junction bases with no gene match: 11. The CDR3 extends over 17 amino acids. The germline V gene has CDR1 SEHNR and CDR2 FQNEAQ (reference sequence). The CDR3 is CASSYTNSGSRYNEQFF. DNA for the CDR3: TGTGCCAGCAGCTACACGAATAGCGGGAGCAGGTACAATGAGCAGTTCTTC.

This clone was recorded only once. This sequence joins TRBV4-2 and TRBJ1-1; D might be TRBD1 (5 bases). The ends were cut back, 7 bases at V and 2 bases at J, with 20 bases in the middle. Germline CDR1 LGHNA, CDR2 YNFKEQ. This CDR3 comprises 16 residues. The CDR3 region has the DNA TGTGCCAGCACTAACTCGATCTTGACAGAAAACACTGAAGCTTTCTTT. This codes for CASTNSILTENTEAFF.

This rearrangement joins TRBV4-3 to TRBJ2-5; maybe TRBD1 (5 bases). This CDR3 comprises 15 residues. From germline, CDR1 is LGHNA and CDR2 YSLEER. Trimming removed 4 bases at V and 5 bases at J, with 17 bases between. The CDR3 here is CASSPRTRNDETQYF. The DNA of the CDR3 is TGCGCCAGCAGCCCCCGGACACGGAATGACGAGACCCAGTACTTC.

The V call is TRBV7-9, the J call TRBJ2-7, with D possibly matching TRBD1 (6 bases). Germline V gives CDR1 SEHNR, CDR2 FQNEAQ (reference sequence). The length of the CDR3 is 17 residues. V was clipped by 0 bases and J by 7 bases, with 22 bases between them. The CDR3 region has the DNA TGTGCCAGCAGCTTAGCGCAGCTGGGCAGGCTTACAGGGGAGCAGTACTTC. As protein: CASSLAQLGRLTGEQYF. The full variable domain, in which reference TRBV7-9 and TRBJ2-7 provide the parts outside the CDR3, is DTGVSQNPRHKITKRGQNVTFRCDPISEHNRLYWYRQTLGQGPEFLTYFQNEAQLEKSRLLSDRFSAERPKGSFSTLEIQRTEQGDSAMYLCASSLAQLGRLTGEQYFGPGTRLTVT.

The rearrangement links TRBV25-1 to TRBJ1-1; D gene unclear. The ends were cut back, 6 bases at V and 1 base at J, with 12 bases in the middle. This CDR3 is 14 amino acids long. CDR1 and CDR2 (germline): MGHDK, SYGVNS. The CDR3 nucleotides read TGTGCCAGCAGCAGGCGGGGAGCGAACACTGAAGCTTTCTTT. Translating it yields CASSRRGANTEAFF. Full variable domain (missing parts from reference TRBV25-1 and TRBJ1-1): EADIYQTPRYLVIGTGKKITLECSQTMGHDKMYWYQQDPGMELHLIHYSYGVNSTEKGDLSSESTVSRIRTEHFPLTLESARPSHTSQYLCASSRRGANTEAFFGQGTRLTVV.

The genes are TRBV7-9 and TRBJ1-2; D uncertain. From germline, CDR1 is SEHNR and CDR2 FQNEAQ (reference sequence). The V end was cut by 5 bases, the J end by 3 bases, with 16 bases between. This CDR3 region has 15 residues. The DNA for the CDR3 is TGTGCCAGCAGCCTCCGGGAACTATCGGACTATGGCTACACCTTC. This codes for CASSLRELSDYGYTF. The variable domain in full, completed from reference TRBV7-9 and TRBJ1-2, reads DTGVSQNPRHKITKRGQNVTFRCDPISEHNRLYWYRQTLGQGPEFLTYFQNEAQLEKSRLLSDRFSAERPKGSFSTLEIQRTEQGDSAMYLCASSLRELSDYGYTFGSGTRLTVV.

About this clone itself: Likely a read error: the CDR3 ends without its conserved phenylalanine or tryptophan. The rearrangement joins TRBV4-2 to TRBJ1-1; 8 bases agree with TRBD1. The CDR3 loop spans 16 amino acids. CDR1 and CDR2 from the germline V gene are LGHNA and YNFKEQ. V was clipped by 0 bases and J by 6 bases; unmatched bases: 9. The CDR3 DNA follows: TGTGCCAGCAGCCAAGACCCGACAGGGGCTTTGGCTGAAGCTTTCCTT. Protein: CASSQDPTGALAEAFL.

This rearrangement joins TRBV9 to TRBJ2-1; 15 nucleotides agree with TRBD2. The germline gives CDR1 SGDLS, CDR2 YYNGEE. The CDR3 has 23 residues. Losses at the gene ends were 3 bases for V and 7 bases for J; bases not matched to a gene: 26. As DNA, the CDR3 is TGTGCCAGCAGCGCATCCGGAGTTGGCCGTGGGACTAGCGGGGGGTCGTTGGGGAATGAGCAGTTCTTC. It is translated as CASSASGVGRGTSGGSLGNEQFF.

The chain carries TRBV4-3 and TRBJ2-2; D is perhaps TRBD1 (6 bases). Germline CDR1 reads LGHNA; CDR2 reads YSLEER. Trimming took off 7 bases at V and 3 bases at J, with 15 bases between the two ends. This CDR3 is built from 15 residues. CDR3 in DNA: TGCGCCAGCAACATTGGGGGCAGGGACACCGGGGAGCTGTTTTTT. Protein: CASNIGGRDTGELFF.

The J gene is TRBJ1-1, the V gene TRBV4-1, with unresolved D. Trimming removed 1 base at V and 8 bases at J, with 11 bases between. This CDR3 region has 13 residues. The germline CDR1 and CDR2 sequences are MGHRA and YSYEKL. The CDR3 DNA sequence: TGCGCCAGCAGCCAAGTACGAGGGCCCGAAGCTTTCTTT. It yields the protein CASSQVRGPEAFF.

This chain's CDR3 is CASSLEVRGEQYF. The CDR3 DNA follows: TGTGCCAGCAGCTTAGAGGTCCGGGGGGAGCAGTACTTC. The chain uses TRBV7-2 and TRBJ2-7; weak D call: TRBD2 (6 bases). The germline CDR1 and CDR2 sequences are SGHTA and FQGNSA. CDR3 size: 13 residues. V was clipped by 1 base and J by 7 bases, with 11 bases between them.

About this clone itself: An end of the junction does not agree with germline; a read error may underlie this. The rearrangement joins TRBV6-4 to TRBJ2-7, with D perhaps matching TRBD2 (6 bases). CDR3 length: 13 residues. The germline CDR1 and CDR2 sequences are MRHNA and SNTAGT. The CDR3 reads CASSDRTPGLWNF. In DNA, the CDR3 is TGTGCCAGCAGTGACCGAACTCCGGGACTTTGGAACTTC.

A single count supports this clone. The DNA for the CDR3 is TGTGCCAGTTCAACGTTCACGGGAGCTTTCTTT. Its translation: CASSTFTGAFF. V and J are TRBV19 and TRBJ1-1; no firm D call. The V and J ends lost 8 bases and 10 bases respectively, with 14 bases between them. The CDR3 length is 11 residues. Germline V gene lookup returns CDR1 LNHDA and CDR2 SQIVND (reference sequence).

This clone was counted between two and nine times. V gene TRBV7-9 combines with J gene TRBJ2-7, with 11 nucleotides matching TRBD1. Germline V gene lookup returns CDR1 SEHNR and CDR2 FQNEAQ (reference sequence). The CDR3 loop spans 15 amino acids. The junction had 5 bases not matched to a gene; V was cut back by 3 bases and J by 4 bases. The CDR3 here is CASSLPGQGEYEQYF. The CDR3 DNA reads TGTGCCAGCAGCTTGCCGGGACAGGGGGAGTACGAGCAGTACTTC.

J is TRBJ2-5 and V is TRBV5-1, with D tentatively TRBD1 (7 bases). Trimming removed 0 bases from V and 5 bases from J, with 17 bases in between. Germline assignment: CDR1 SGHRS and CDR2 YFSETQ. The CDR3 has 16 amino acids. Here the CDR3 DNA reads TGCGCCAGCAGCTTGGACTTCTCGGCGGGACAGGAGACCCAGTACTTC. Translation: CASSLDFSAGQETQYF.

The chain uses TRBV19 and TRBJ2-1; 8 bases align to TRBD2. The CDR3 runs to 15 residues. The V and J ends lost 5 bases and 10 bases, in that order; junction bases with no gene match: 13. CDR1 and CDR2 from the germline V gene are LNHDA and SQIVND (reference sequence). The DNA for the CDR3 is TGTGCCAGTAGTGCCTTAGCGGGGAGATCCTACGAGCAGTTCTTC. Protein sequence: CASSALAGRSYEQFF.

The chain joins TRBV7-2 to TRBJ1-5; 9 bases are a match to TRBD1. From germline, CDR1 is SGHTA and CDR2 FQGNSA. This CDR3 has 15 residues. With 5 bases clipped from V and 7 bases from J, the junction kept 9 bases outside the gene matches. The CDR3 loop reads CASSPRTGVGQPQHF. The DNA of the CDR3 is TGTGCCAGCAGCCCCCGGACAGGGGTGGGACAGCCCCAGCATTTT.

The chain's CDR3 is CAASNYEQYF. In nucleotides, the CDR3 is TGTGCCGCCTCTAACTACGAGCAGTACTTC. The gene calls are TRBV30 and TRBJ2-5; the D is unclear. The DNA end is more similar to TRBJ2-7, so the J call may be wrong. The V gene's germline CDR1 is GTSNPN and CDR2 SVGIG (reference sequence). The CDR3 loop spans 10 amino acids.

The chain joins TRBV2 to TRBJ1-2, with unresolved D. The CDR3 contains 13 residues. CDR1 is SNHLY, CDR2 FYNNEI, per germline. The V end lost 7 bases, the J end lost 3 bases, and 12 bases lay between the germline ends. The CDR3 loop is CASKEGEDYGYTF. The DNA for the CDR3 is TGTGCCAGCAAGGAGGGAGAAGACTATGGCTACACCTTC.

The CDR3 nucleotides read TGTGCCAGCAGCCAAAAAGGGGTTTTGGGGGCCTCTGGGGCCAACGTCCTGACTTTC. Amino acid sequence: CASSQKGVLGASGANVLTF. This sequence joins TRBV4-2 and TRBJ2-6; a weak D match, TRBD1 (6 bases). The V gene lost 2 bases and the J gene lost 0 bases, with 17 bases spanning the gap. The CDR3 spans 19 residues. Germline V gene data show CDR1 as LGHNA and CDR2 as YNFKEQ.

The V and J genes are TRBV27 and TRBJ2-7; tentatively, D is TRBD2 (6 bases). This CDR3 is built from 14 residues. The germline gives CDR1 MNHEY, CDR2 SMNVEV (reference sequence). V lost 1 base and J 2 bases, leaving 9 bases between the germline ends. CDR3 sequence reads: CASSLLGEAYEQYF. DNA of the CDR3: TGTGCCAGCAGTTTATTAGGGGAGGCCTACGAGCAGTACTTC.

V and J are TRBV28 and TRBJ1-3; no reliable D call. Germline CDR1 MDHEN, CDR2 SYDVKM. The CDR3 loop spans 14 amino acids. V was clipped by 3 bases and J by 2 bases, with 8 bases between them. The CDR3 loop is CASSFPVTGNTIYF. The DNA for the CDR3 is TGTGCCAGCAGTTTCCCGGTAACTGGAAACACCATATATTTT.

The CDR3 DNA reads TGTGCCAGCAGAGCGGGCCTGAACACCGGGGAGCTGTTTTTT. It codes for CASRAGLNTGELFF. The chain links TRBV2 to TRBJ2-2, with D possibly TRBD2 on 6 matching bases. This CDR3 has 14 residues. CDR1 is SNHLY and CDR2 is FYNNEI in the germline V gene. Between the trimmed V and J ends, which lost 6 bases and 1 base, there was a span of 9 bases.

The V call is TRBV6-5, the J call TRBJ2-7, with a possible D match to TRBD1 (6 bases). The germline gives CDR1 MNHEY, CDR2 SVGAGI. The CDR3 runs to 14 residues. Between the trimmed V and J ends, which lost 5 bases and 5 bases, there was a span of 16 bases. The CDR3 reads CASSPRGGFDEQYF. The CDR3 DNA reads as TGTGCCAGCAGTCCCCGAGGGGGTTTCGACGAGCAGTACTTC.

As DNA, the CDR3 is TGTGCCAGCTCACCACTCTCAGAGACCCAGTACTTC. Residues: CASSPLSETQYF. This chain uses TRBV18 with TRBJ2-5; unclear D gene. The germline gives CDR1 KGHSH, CDR2 LQKENI. CDR3 length: 12 residues. V lost 1 base to trimming and J lost 4 bases, with 4 bases between them.

The chain uses TRBV4-1 and TRBJ2-5; D uncertain. The DNA end favors TRBJ2-7, so the J call may be wrong. The CDR3 is made up of 14 amino acids. Germline-derived CDR1 and CDR2 are MGHRA and YSYEKL. The CDR3 loop reads CASSLSTVFYEQYF. CDR3 sequence (DNA): TGCGCCAGCAGCCTGAGTACAGTATTTTACGAGCAGTACTTC.

The chain joins TRBV6-4 to TRBJ2-1; TRBD2 might be the D (6 bases). The CDR3 totals 13 residues. Germline V gene data show CDR1 as MRHNA and CDR2 as SNTAGT. Trimming removed 5 bases from V and 6 bases from J, with 11 bases in between. The CDR3 coding sequence is TGTGCCAGCAGTAGGCTGGGGGGCAATGAGCAGTTCTTC. Encoded protein: CASSRLGGNEQFF.